These 26 T cell receptor beta chains share one sample of origin, sequenced in a study of shared clonotypes between healthy human individuals. Clones were sequenced by immunoSEQ multiplex PCR, and TCRdb holds only the in-frame ones, with some missing. The data contain more than 2,000,000 clones, around 94% of them singletons. Sequencing input: naive CD4+ T cells sorted from blood. The subset here: CD45RA+ positively selected. Every receptor here comes from a man aged 18 to 35 in good health.

The chain couples TRBV14 to TRBJ2-7, with D unclear. Germline loops: CDR1 SGHDN, CDR2 FVKESK. V was clipped by 5 bases and J by 9 bases, with 17 bases between them. CDR3 length: 13 amino acids. The CDR3 loop reads CASSVWSEVWQYF. The CDR3 DNA reads TGTGCCAGCAGCGTGTGGTCAGAGGTATGGCAGTACTTC.

This clone was counted a single time. The gene calls are TRBV7-9 and TRBJ2-5; the match to TRBD2 covers 16 bases. The germline CDR1 and CDR2 sequences are SEHNR and FQNEAQ (reference sequence). The CDR3 is made up of 17 amino acids. Trimming took 3 bases from V and 2 from J; bases not matched to a gene: 3. The DNA for the CDR3 is TGTGCCAGCAGCTTGGGACTAGCGGGAGGGAGGCAAGAGACCCAGTACTTC. Protein sequence: CASSLGLAGGRQETQYF.

This chain links TRBV11-2 with TRBJ2-5; D gene ambiguous. The DNA end lines up better with TRBJ2-7; the J call may be wrong. In germline, CDR1 is SGHAT, CDR2 FQNNGV. This CDR3 is 13 amino acids long. Here the CDR3 DNA reads TGTGCCAGCAGGTCGCTAAGACACTACGAGCAGTACTTC. Amino acid sequence: CASRSLRHYEQYF.

This chain joins TRBV6-4 and TRBJ2-2; the match to TRBD1 covers 7 bases. Germline CDR1 reads MRHNA; CDR2 reads SNTAGT. The CDR3 extends over 16 amino acids. V gave up 10 bases and J gave up 5 bases; unmatched junction bases: 16. CDR3 region: CATPNTDRVRTGELFF. The CDR3 DNA sequence: TGTGCCACACCCAACACCGACAGGGTAAGGACCGGGGAGCTGTTTTTT.

A word on this clone: The sample carries other DNA sequences with the same CDR3. The V and J genes are TRBV28 and TRBJ2-7, with 8 bases fitting TRBD1. V gave up 6 bases and J gave up 3 bases; unmatched junction bases: 4. The CDR3 length is 13 residues. CDR1 and CDR2 (germline): MDHEN, SYDVKM. The CDR3 nucleotides read TGTGCCAGCAGCCGGACAGGGTTCTACGAGCAGTACTTC. Amino acids: CASSRTGFYEQYF.

This chain connects TRBV2 to TRBJ2-5, with 12 nucleotides matching TRBD2. The germline gives CDR1 SNHLY, CDR2 FYNNEI. The J segment lost 4 bases and the V segment lost 4 bases, leaving 16 bases of the junction unmatched. The CDR3 loop spans 19 amino acids. CDR3 nucleotides: TGTGCCAGCAGTGGGGGCGGGGCACTAGCGGGAGGCATACGAGAGACCCAGTACTTC. This encodes CASSGGGALAGGIRETQYF.

This rearrangement joins TRBV5-6 to TRBJ1-2; D remains ambiguous. Trimming removed 5 bases at V and 7 bases at J, with 15 bases between. The CDR3 contains 13 residues. Germline V gene data show CDR1 as SGHDT and CDR2 as YYEEEE. The CDR3 protein is CASRLGQPRGYTF. CDR3 nucleotide sequence: TGTGCCAGCAGACTGGGCCAGCCGCGTGGCTACACCTTC.

This chain joins TRBV6-5 and TRBJ2-5, with 13 positions matching TRBD2. V dropped 6 bases and J dropped 2; count of bases not matched to a gene: 3. Looked up from germline, CDR1 is MNHEY and CDR2 is SVGAGI. There are 15 residues in the CDR3. DNA of the CDR3: TGTGCCAGCAGACTACTAGCGGGAGGGCAAGAGACCCAGTACTTC. Its protein product is CASRLLAGGQETQYF.

V gene TRBV5-5 combines with J gene TRBJ1-4, with D possibly TRBD1 on 5 matching bases. The germline V gene has CDR1 SGHKS and CDR2 YYEKEE (reference sequence). The CDR3 length is 15 residues. Trimming cost V 4 bases and J 0 bases, with 10 bases left between them. The CDR3: CASSPGTSTNEKLFF. The CDR3 region has the DNA TGTGCCAGCAGCCCAGGGACGTCAACTAATGAAAAACTGTTTTTT.

The V and J genes are TRBV18 and TRBJ2-7; the D gene is possibly TRBD1 (6 bases). The CDR3 sequence is 14 residues long. Trimming stripped 1 base from V and 2 bases from J, with 9 bases between. From germline, CDR1 is KGHSH and CDR2 LQKENI. CDR3 loop: CASSPRQGTYEQYF. The CDR3 nucleotides read TGTGCCAGCTCACCACGGCAGGGGACCTACGAGCAGTACTTC.

Concerning this clone itself: Other DNA variants within this sample encode the same CDR3. The rearrangement links TRBV9 to TRBJ2-1; the match to TRBD2 covers 11 bases. Germline V CDR1 and CDR2: SGDLS, YYNGEE. The trim removed 2 bases at V and 4 bases at J, leaving 2 bases unmatched. The CDR3 consists of 15 residues. CDR3 nucleotides: TGTGCCAGCAGCGTTACTAGCGGGGGATACAATGAGCAGTTCTTC. Protein product: CASSVTSGGYNEQFF.

The rearrangement joins TRBV18 to TRBJ2-1, with 8 positions matching TRBD1. Germline V gene lookup returns CDR1 KGHSH and CDR2 LQKENI. This CDR3 has 17 residues. J was trimmed by 7 bases and V by 3 bases; bases with no gene match: 14. The CDR3 loop reads CASSPPLDRALGNEQFF. DNA for the CDR3: TGTGCCAGCTCACCGCCTCTGGACAGGGCACTGGGGAATGAGCAGTTCTTC.

The chain has TRBV29-1 and TRBJ2-7; no reliable D call. Germline assignment: CDR1 SQVTM and CDR2 ANQGSEA. There are 11 residues in the CDR3. V was pared by 0 bases and J by 6 bases, with 6 bases between. The CDR3 region has the DNA TGCAGCGTTGAAGAGGTATCCGAGCAGTACTTC. As protein: CSVEEVSEQYF.

V and J are TRBV4-1 and TRBJ2-1; TRBD2 is a possible D gene (5 bases). Trimming took 1 base from V and 1 from J, leaving 17 bases between them. The germline gives CDR1 MGHRA, CDR2 YSYEKL. The CDR3 loop spans 18 amino acids. This CDR3 is CASSQAQTTRLSYNEQFF. The CDR3 DNA reads as TGCGCCAGCAGCCAAGCCCAAACTACTAGACTTTCCTACAATGAGCAGTTCTTC.

The chain has TRBV7-2 and TRBJ2-7; D assignment may be TRBD1 or TRBD2 (5 bases each). The V gene lost 1 base and the J gene lost 2 bases, with 12 bases spanning the gap. Germline CDR1 reads SGHTA; CDR2 reads FQGNSA. This CDR3 is 15 amino acids long. The chain's CDR3 is CASSLEPGTPYEQYF. DNA of the CDR3: TGTGCCAGCAGCTTAGAGCCAGGGACCCCCTACGAGCAGTACTTC. The full variable domain, rest sourced from reference TRBV7-2 and TRBJ2-7, is GAGVSQSPSNKVTEKGKDVELRCDPISGHTALYWYRQSLGQGLEFLIYFQGNSAPDKSGLPSDRFSAERTGGSVSTLTIQRTQQEDSAVYLCASSLEPGTPYEQYFGPGTRLTVT.

The chain employs TRBV7-9 and TRBJ1-3; D perhaps matches TRBD1 (5 bases). Germline V gene lookup returns CDR1 SEHNR and CDR2 FQNEAQ (reference sequence). The CDR3 spans 13 residues. V was trimmed by 0 bases and J by 5 bases, leaving 5 bases between them. The CDR3, as DNA: TGTGCCAGCAGCTTAGCGGGGCGAAACACCATATATTTT. Amino acids: CASSLAGRNTIYF.

This chain uses TRBV7-2 with TRBJ2-1; 9 bases line up with TRBD2. The germline V gene has CDR1 SGHTA and CDR2 FQGNSA. The V segment lost 3 bases and the J segment 8 bases; nucleotides outside the gene matches: 8. The CDR3 has 15 amino acids. The CDR3 DNA is TGTGCCAGCAGCTTTGGGACAGCGGGGGGATATGAGCAGTTCTTC. This encodes CASSFGTAGGYEQFF. Using reference TRBV7-2 and TRBJ2-1 for the parts outside the CDR3, the full variable domain is GAGVSQSPSNKVTEKGKDVELRCDPISGHTALYWYRQSLGQGLEFLIYFQGNSAPDKSGLPSDRFSAERTGGSVSTLTIQRTQQEDSAVYLCASSFGTAGGYEQFFGPGTRLTVL.

The rearrangement joins TRBV5-1 to TRBJ2-7; TRBD2 matches at 12 bases. Germline trimming cut 1 base from V and 4 bases from J; bases unmatched to any gene: 6. The CDR3 runs 16 residues. Per the germline V gene, CDR1 is SGHRS and CDR2 is YFSETQ. The CDR3 sequence: CASSLYSLAGGYEQYF. CDR3 in DNA: TGCGCCAGCAGCTTGTACAGCCTAGCGGGAGGGTACGAGCAGTACTTC.

Comment on this clone: Distinct nucleotide sequences in the sample also encode this CDR3. This chain connects TRBV7-2 to TRBJ2-5; TRBD2 might be the D (6 bases). The CDR3 has 13 amino acids. Germline V gives CDR1 SGHTA, CDR2 FQGNSA. V was clipped by 5 bases and J by 4 bases, with 11 bases between them. CDR3 bases: TGTGCCAGCAGCCTCGGGAGAGGAGAGACCCAGTACTTC. It is translated as CASSLGRGETQYF.

DNA for the CDR3: TGTGCCAGCAGTCCTACCCGGGACGCCAGCTCCTATAATTCACCCCTCCACTTT. Amino acids: CASSPTRDASSYNSPLHF. The chain couples TRBV28 to TRBJ1-6; the D gene is possibly TRBD1 (5 bases). The V end was cut by 5 bases, the J end by 0 bases, with 17 bases between. The germline CDR1 and CDR2 sequences are MDHEN and SYDVKM. The CDR3 totals 18 residues.

This chain links TRBV7-9 with TRBJ1-6; the match to TRBD1 covers 9 bases. The CDR3 runs 15 residues. V lost 4 bases and J lost 7; bases outside the gene matches: 5. Per germline, CDR1 SEHNR and CDR2 FQNEAQ (reference sequence). The CDR3 loop is CASSSRTGVNSPLHF. The CDR3 DNA follows: TGTGCCAGCAGCTCACGGACAGGGGTGAATTCACCCCTCCACTTT.

This sequence joins TRBV7-2 and TRBJ1-5, with TRBD1 identical over 8 bases. Germline CDR1 reads SGHTA; CDR2 reads FQGNSA. The CDR3 covers 15 residues. With V trimmed by 4 bases and J by 5 bases, 7 bases remained unmatched. The CDR3 is CASSSPDRDYQPQHF. CDR3 nucleotides: TGTGCCAGCAGCTCCCCGGACAGGGACTATCAGCCCCAGCATTTT.

The chain links TRBV7-2 to TRBJ2-2, with 8 bases lining up with TRBD2. The CDR3 consists of 14 residues. Germline CDR1 reads SGHTA; CDR2 reads FQGNSA. The J segment lost 5 bases and the V segment lost 5 bases, leaving 4 bases of the junction unmatched. In DNA, the CDR3 is TGTGCCAGCAGCCCCCGGGAGGGGACCGGGGAGCTGTTTTTT. Protein: CASSPREGTGELFF.

Worth noting for this clone: Other nucleotide sequences from this sample produce the same CDR3. This chain connects TRBV11-2 to TRBJ1-2, with TRBD1 matching 7 bases. CDR3 length: 13 residues. V dropped 6 bases and J dropped 2; count of bases not matched to a gene: 3. CDR1 and CDR2 (germline): SGHAT, FQNNGV. Here the CDR3 DNA reads TGTGCCAGCAGTTCGACAGGGAACTATGGCTACACCTTC. Amino acids: CASSSTGNYGYTF.

The rearrangement links TRBV19 to TRBJ2-7; 11 bases match TRBD2. V lost 4 bases to trimming and J lost 3 bases; unmatched junction nucleotides: 5. CDR3 length equals 15 residues. Per the germline V gene, CDR1 is LNHDA and CDR2 is SQIVND (reference sequence). The CDR3 region has the DNA TGTGCCAGTAGTAGCCCGGGACTAGCGGTCTACGAGCAGTACTTC. Translation gives CASSSPGLAVYEQYF.

Details on this clone: Compared with germline, one end of the junction differs, possibly owing to a read error. This chain uses TRBV7-6 with TRBJ2-2; weak D call: TRBD2 (6 bases). CDR1 SGHVS and CDR2 FNYEAQ come from the germline V gene. The CDR3 consists of 15 residues. Written as DNA, the CDR3 is TGTGCCAGCAGCGTAGCCGGGACTGTGGGTCGGGAGCTGTTTTTT. Translation gives CASSVAGTVGRELFF.